The clone carrying this TCR beta chain was observed many times. These data come from a study of T cells in Graves' hyperthyroidism and ophthalmopathy. Overall study context: Any treatment followed the collection of peripheral blood at initial diagnosis.

Amplification yielded TCR beta CDR3 regions, with RNA transcripts as the source. The HTBI primer set was used in a first-round RT-PCR of the TCR CDR3. TCRdb reprocessed the multiplex PCR reads with MiXCR, giving one entry per CDR3 protein. The sample has about 400,000 distinct CDR3 sequences; roughly 25% are singletons. Sequenced sample: blood. The sequence derives from a man in his fifties or sixties with Graves' hyperthyroidism.

CDR3 sequence (DNA): TGTGCCAGCAGCTCACGACAGGGTAGGCGGCAAGAGACCCAGTACTTC. Translation: CASSSRQGRRQETQYF. The chain uses TRBV11-3 and TRBJ2-5, with 7 bases that match TRBD1. The trim removed 4 bases at V and 2 bases at J, leaving 10 bases unmatched. Germline assignment: CDR1 SGHNT and CDR2 YENEEA. The CDR3 totals 16 residues.